The text below deals with one T cell receptor beta chain. The sample belongs to a study of blood T cell repertoires in COVID-19. Data came from immunoSEQ multiplex PCR; TCRdb stores just in-frame clones and leaves some out. The repertoire holds 60,000 to 85,000 clones, with about 85% as singletons. Trimming cost V 2 bases and J 6 bases; bases outside gene matches: 3. Germline CDR1 reads MNHEY; CDR2 reads SVGAGI. The CDR3 is made up of 13 amino acids. Sequenced input: peripheral blood. The rearrangement uses TRBV6-5 and TRBJ2-7; TRBD1 matches at 8 bases. The sequence derives from a man in his sixties with COVID-19, enrolled during active disease. CDR3 nucleotide sequence: TGTGCCAGCAGTTACCAGACAGGGGTCGAGCAGTACTTC. As protein: CASSYQTGVEQYF.